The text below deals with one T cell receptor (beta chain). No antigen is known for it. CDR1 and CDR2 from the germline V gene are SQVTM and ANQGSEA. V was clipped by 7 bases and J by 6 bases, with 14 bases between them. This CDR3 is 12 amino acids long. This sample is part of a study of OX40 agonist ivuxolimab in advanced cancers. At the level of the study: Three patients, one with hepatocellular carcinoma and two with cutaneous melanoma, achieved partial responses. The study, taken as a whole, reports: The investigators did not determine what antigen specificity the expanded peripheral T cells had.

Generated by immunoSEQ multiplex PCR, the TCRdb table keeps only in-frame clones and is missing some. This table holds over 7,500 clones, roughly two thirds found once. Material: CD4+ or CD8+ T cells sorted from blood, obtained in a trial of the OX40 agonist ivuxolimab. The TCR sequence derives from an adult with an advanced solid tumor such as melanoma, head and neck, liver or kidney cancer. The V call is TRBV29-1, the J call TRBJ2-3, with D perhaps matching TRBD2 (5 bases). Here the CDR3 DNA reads TGCAGCGCCCGGACTTCTCCGGATACGCAGTATTTT. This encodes CSARTSPDTQYF.